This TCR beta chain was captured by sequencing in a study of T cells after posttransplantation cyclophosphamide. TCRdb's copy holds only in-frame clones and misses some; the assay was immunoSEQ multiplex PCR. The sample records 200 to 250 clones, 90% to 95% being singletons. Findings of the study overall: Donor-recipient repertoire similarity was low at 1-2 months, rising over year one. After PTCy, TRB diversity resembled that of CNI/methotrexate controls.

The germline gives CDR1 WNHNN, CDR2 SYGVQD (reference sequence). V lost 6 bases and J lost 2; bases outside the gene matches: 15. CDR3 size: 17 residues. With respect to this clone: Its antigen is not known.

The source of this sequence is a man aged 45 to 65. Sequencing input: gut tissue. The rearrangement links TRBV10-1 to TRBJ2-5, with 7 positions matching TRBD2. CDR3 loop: CASSLGPIGGIQETQYF. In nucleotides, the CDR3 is TGCGCCAGCAGCCTGGGGCCTATCGGGGGGATACAAGAGACCCAGTACTTC.